This is a list of T cell receptor beta chains from one sample in a study of technical replicates of blood from several donors. The data were produced by immunoSEQ multiplex PCR, yet TCRdb's version contains in-frame clones alone and is incomplete. Found here are 50,000 to 80,000 clones, roughly 90% of them singletons; the top ten hold around 4.6%. Sequencing was carried out using PBMCs. These receptors all stem from a human donor in good health. Some clones in this sample may be carry-over from other donors' samples. The CDR3 runs from the conserved cysteine through the conserved F or W. Each record gives: V gene, clone size, D gene, J gene, CDR3 protein, CDR3 DNA. A D gene is named only where the DNA matches it firmly. Size tells how often a clone was seen (once, few, many) or the class of an expanded clone, and some rows leave it out.

V gene: TRBV30
clone size: few
D gene: TRBD1
J gene: TRBJ1-6
CDR3 protein: CAWRPQGASYNSPLHF
CDR3 DNA: TGTGCCTGGAGACCACAGGGGGCGTCCTATAATTCACCCCTCCACTTT

V gene: TRBV12-5
clone size: -
D gene: -
J gene: TRBJ2-7
CDR3 protein: CASGLTTGQTAGYSEQYF
CDR3 DNA: TGTGCTAGTGGTTTGACAACCGGGCAAACGGCGGGGTATTCCGAGCAGTACTTC

V gene: TRBV5-6
clone size: -
D gene: TRBD2
J gene: TRBJ2-2
CDR3 protein: CASGRGVLTGELFF
CDR3 DNA: TGTGCCAGCGGCCGGGGGGTCCTCACCGGGGAGCTGTTTTTT

V gene: TRBV7-9
clone size: -
D gene: TRBD1
J gene: TRBJ1-6
CDR3 protein: CASSPGGQTNSPLHF
CDR3 DNA: TGTGCCAGCAGCCCAGGGGGACAGACGAATTCACCCCTCCACTTT

V gene: TRBV5-1
clone size: -
D gene: TRBD1
J gene: TRBJ1-4
CDR3 protein: CASSLGQGSTPEKLFF
CDR3 DNA: TGCGCCAGCAGCTTGGGACAGGGTTCGACGCCAGAAAAACTGTTTTTT

V gene: TRBV5-4
clone size: -
D gene: TRBD1
J gene: TRBJ1-2
CDR3 protein: CASSLQGMSYGYTF
CDR3 DNA: TGTGCCAGCAGCCTACAGGGGATGAGCTATGGCTACACCTTC

V gene: TRBV5-1
clone size: -
D gene: -
J gene: TRBJ2-5
CDR3 protein: CASSTTGSGQETQYF
CDR3 DNA: TGCGCCAGCAGCACCACCGGTAGCGGACAAGAGACCCAGTACTTC

V gene: TRBV5-6
clone size: -
D gene: TRBD2
J gene: TRBJ2-7
CDR3 protein: CASSLFPSGRASSYEQYF
CDR3 DNA: TGTGCCAGCAGCTTGTTCCCTAGCGGGAGGGCCAGCTCCTACGAGCAGTACTTC

V gene: TRBV19
clone size: -
D gene: TRBD2
J gene: TRBJ2-7
CDR3 protein: CASSILAGSEQYF
CDR3 DNA: TGTGCCAGTAGTATCCTAGCGGGAAGTGAGCAGTACTTC

V gene: TRBV5-4
clone size: -
D gene: -
J gene: TRBJ2-4
CDR3 protein: CASSPAVGGNIQYF
CDR3 DNA: TGTGCCAGCAGCCCGGCGGTAGGGGGAAACATTCAGTACTTC

V gene: TRBV7-9
clone size: -
D gene: -
J gene: TRBJ1-4
CDR3 protein: CASSSRLGKSNEKLFF
CDR3 DNA: TGTGCCAGCAGCTCCCGTTTGGGCAAATCTAATGAAAAACTGTTTTTT

V gene: TRBV11-1
clone size: -
D gene: TRBD1
J gene: TRBJ2-7
CDR3 protein: CASSLGRTGTYNEQYF
CDR3 DNA: TGTGCCAGCAGCTTAGGAAGGACAGGGACGTACAACGAGCAGTACTTC

V gene: TRBV10-3
clone size: -
D gene: -
J gene: TRBJ1-5
CDR3 protein: CAISDTIGSEPQHF
CDR3 DNA: TGTGCCATCAGTGACACTATCGGGTCGGAGCCCCAGCATTTT

V gene: TRBV6-1
clone size: -
D gene: TRBD1
J gene: TRBJ2-1
CDR3 protein: CASSVQGGTGFYNEQFF
CDR3 DNA: TGTGCCAGCAGTGTCCAAGGGGGGACAGGGTTTTACAATGAGCAGTTCTTC

V gene: TRBV15
clone size: -
D gene: -
J gene: TRBJ2-7
CDR3 protein: CATSRDTGSYEQYF
CDR3 DNA: TGTGCCACCAGCAGAGATACAGGCTCCTACGAGCAGTACTTC

V gene: TRBV7-2
clone size: once
D gene: -
J gene: TRBJ2-5
CDR3 protein: CASSMRGRDRYRETQYF
CDR3 DNA: TGTGCCAGCAGTATGAGAGGGCGGGATAGGTATAGAGAGACCCAGTACTTC

V gene: TRBV5-1
clone size: -
D gene: -
J gene: TRBJ2-5
CDR3 protein: CASSTFQDSFQETQYF
CDR3 DNA: TGCGCCAGCAGTACGTTCCAGGACTCGTTCCAAGAGACCCAGTACTTC

V gene: TRBV4-2
clone size: -
D gene: -
J gene: TRBJ2-1
CDR3 protein: CASSRGGTYNEQFF
CDR3 DNA: TGTGCCAGCAGCCGAGGGGGAACTTACAATGAGCAGTTCTTC

V gene: TRBV6-5
clone size: once
D gene: -
J gene: TRBJ2-7
CDR3 protein: CASRSTLFDEQYF
CDR3 DNA: TGTGCCAGCAGATCAACTCTTTTCGACGAGCAGTACTTC

V gene: TRBV7-2
clone size: -
D gene: -
J gene: TRBJ2-5
CDR3 protein: CASSSQKFSLETQYF
CDR3 DNA: TGTGCCAGCAGCTCCCAAAAGTTTAGCTTAGAGACCCAGTACTTC

V gene: TRBV6-5
clone size: -
D gene: -
J gene: TRBJ1-1
CDR3 protein: CASRNPDSYEAFF
CDR3 DNA: TGTGCCAGCAGGAACCCGGACAGCTATGAAGCTTTCTTT

V gene: TRBV21-1
clone size: -
D gene: -
J gene: TRBJ1-6
CDR3 protein: CASSKPAGLYNSPLHF
CDR3 DNA: TGTGCCAGCAGCAAACCCGCAGGGCTCTATAATTCACCCCTCCACTTT

V gene: TRBV5-6
clone size: -
D gene: -
J gene: TRBJ1-2
CDR3 protein: CASSFQTNYGYTF
CDR3 DNA: TGTGCCAGCAGCTTTCAGACAAACTATGGCTACACCTTC

V gene: TRBV7-6
clone size: -
D gene: -
J gene: TRBJ2-2
CDR3 protein: CASSLELPGSTGELFF
CDR3 DNA: TGTGCCAGCAGCTTAGAACTCCCCGGGAGTACCGGGGAGCTGTTTTTT

V gene: TRBV5-1
clone size: few
D gene: TRBD1
J gene: TRBJ1-5
CDR3 protein: CASSPGTGSQPQHF
CDR3 DNA: TGCGCCAGCAGCCCTGGGACAGGGTCTCAGCCCCAGCATTTT

V gene: TRBV11-2
clone size: few
D gene: TRBD2
J gene: TRBJ2-2
CDR3 protein: CASSFQRGGNTGELFF
CDR3 DNA: TGTGCCAGCAGCTTCCAGCGGGGGGGAAACACCGGGGAGCTGTTTTTT

V gene: TRBV29-1
clone size: once
D gene: TRBD2
J gene: TRBJ2-5
CDR3 protein: CSVNGLAGWETQYF
CDR3 DNA: TGCAGCGTTAACGGACTAGCGGGATGGGAGACCCAGTACTTC

V gene: TRBV5-6
clone size: -
D gene: TRBD1
J gene: TRBJ2-2
CDR3 protein: CASSRRPGTANTGELFF
CDR3 DNA: TGTGCCAGCAGCCGGCGGCCCGGGACAGCGAACACCGGGGAGCTGTTTTTT

V gene: TRBV29-1
clone size: -
D gene: TRBD2
J gene: TRBJ2-1
CDR3 protein: CSVANSGRAFSSYNEQFF
CDR3 DNA: TGCAGCGTCGCTAATAGCGGGAGGGCCTTTAGCTCCTACAATGAGCAGTTCTTC

V gene: TRBV2
clone size: -
D gene: -
J gene: TRBJ2-5
CDR3 protein: CASIGHYRETQYF
CDR3 DNA: TGTGCCAGCATCGGACACTACCGGGAGACCCAGTACTTC

V gene: TRBV4-1
clone size: -
D gene: -
J gene: TRBJ2-6
CDR3 protein: CASSRGDSQSSGANVLTF
CDR3 DNA: TGCGCCAGCAGCCGGGGGGACAGTCAGAGCTCTGGGGCCAACGTCCTGACTTTC

V gene: TRBV4-3
clone size: -
D gene: -
J gene: TRBJ2-2
CDR3 protein: CASSQDTAGELFF
CDR3 DNA: TGCGCCAGCAGCCAAGATACGGCCGGGGAGCTGTTTTTT

V gene: TRBV7-2
clone size: few
D gene: -
J gene: TRBJ1-5
CDR3 protein: CASSLATRSQPQHF
CDR3 DNA: TGTGCCAGCAGCTTAGCGACTCGAAGTCAGCCCCAGCATTTT

V gene: TRBV7-2
clone size: -
D gene: TRBD1
J gene: TRBJ2-7
CDR3 protein: CASTSWRDRGQREQYF
CDR3 DNA: TGTGCCAGCACCTCCTGGCGGGACAGGGGGCAAAGAGAGCAGTACTTC

V gene: TRBV11-1
clone size: -
D gene: -
J gene: TRBJ1-1
CDR3 protein: CASSSFIWGGTEAFF
CDR3 DNA: TGTGCCAGCAGCTCCTTCATTTGGGGGGGAACTGAAGCTTTCTTT

V gene: TRBV5-4
clone size: -
D gene: TRBD2
J gene: TRBJ2-3
CDR3 protein: CASSLRLAGTTDTQYF
CDR3 DNA: TGTGCCAGCAGCTTACGACTAGCGGGGACCACAGATACGCAGTATTTT

V gene: TRBV19
clone size: -
D gene: TRBD1
J gene: TRBJ1-1
CDR3 protein: CASSWGQMNTEAFF
CDR3 DNA: TGTGCCAGTAGTTGGGGACAGATGAACACTGAAGCTTTCTTT

V gene: TRBV11-2
clone size: few
D gene: -
J gene: TRBJ1-5
CDR3 protein: CASSSTPSPDQPQHF
CDR3 DNA: TGTGCCAGCAGCTCCACACCCAGTCCCGATCAGCCCCAGCATTTT

V gene: TRBV6-4
clone size: -
D gene: -
J gene: TRBJ1-2
CDR3 protein: CASSDSRQGNGYTF
CDR3 DNA: TGTGCCAGCAGTGACTCGCGGCAGGGTAATGGCTACACCTTC

V gene: TRBV5-4
clone size: -
D gene: TRBD2
J gene: TRBJ2-3
CDR3 protein: CASSSKRGGLVDTQYF
CDR3 DNA: TGTGCCAGCAGCTCGAAACGGGGGGGCCTAGTAGATACGCAGTATTTT

V gene: TRBV7-9
clone size: -
D gene: TRBD2
J gene: TRBJ2-1
CDR3 protein: CASSLARAAGDNEQFF
CDR3 DNA: TGTGCCAGCAGCTTAGCGAGGGCAGCGGGAGACAATGAGCAGTTCTTC

V gene: TRBV5-6
clone size: -
D gene: TRBD2
J gene: TRBJ2-3
CDR3 protein: CASSLAFSGGLRGTDTQYF
CDR3 DNA: TGTGCCAGCAGCTTGGCGTTTAGCGGGGGGCTCCGCGGCACAGATACGCAGTATTTT

V gene: TRBV19
clone size: -
D gene: TRBD1
J gene: TRBJ1-1
CDR3 protein: CASSIGQGLNTEAFF
CDR3 DNA: TGTGCCAGTAGTATCGGACAGGGTTTGAACACTGAAGCTTTCTTT

V gene: TRBV30
clone size: few
D gene: TRBD1
J gene: TRBJ1-1
CDR3 protein: CAWAPGTEKAFF
CDR3 DNA: TGTGCCTGGGCCCCCGGGACAGAGAAAGCTTTCTTT

V gene: TRBV4-2
clone size: -
D gene: -
J gene: TRBJ1-2
CDR3 protein: CASSQDPTLQRYGYTF
CDR3 DNA: TGTGCCAGCAGCCAAGATCCCACACTCCAGAGGTATGGCTACACCTTC

V gene: TRBV29-1
clone size: -
D gene: -
J gene: TRBJ2-7
CDR3 protein: CSAHWTSGEQYF
CDR3 DNA: TGCAGCGCCCATTGGACATCAGGGGAGCAGTACTTC

V gene: TRBV2
clone size: -
D gene: TRBD2
J gene: TRBJ2-3
CDR3 protein: CASSEWASGIGTDTQYF
CDR3 DNA: TGTGCCAGCAGTGAATGGGCTAGCGGGATTGGCACAGATACGCAGTATTTT

V gene: TRBV21-1
clone size: -
D gene: -
J gene: TRBJ1-2
CDR3 protein: CASSKNGRNYGYTF
CDR3 DNA: TGTGCCAGCAGCAAAAACGGGAGAAACTATGGCTACACCTTC

V gene: TRBV5-4
clone size: -
D gene: -
J gene: TRBJ2-4
CDR3 protein: CASSSVGGLAKNIQYF
CDR3 DNA: TGTGCCAGCAGCTCAGTGGGAGGACTAGCCAAAAACATTCAGTACTTC

V gene: TRBV18
clone size: -
D gene: TRBD2
J gene: TRBJ2-7
CDR3 protein: CASSPLERGVSYEQYF
CDR3 DNA: TGTGCCAGCTCACCGCTCGAGCGGGGGGTCTCCTACGAGCAGTACTTC

V gene: TRBV4-2
clone size: -
D gene: -
J gene: TRBJ2-2
CDR3 protein: CASSQDVSYTGELFF
CDR3 DNA: TGTGCCAGCAGCCAAGATGTTAGTTACACCGGGGAGCTGTTTTTT

V gene: TRBV7-6
clone size: -
D gene: TRBD1
J gene: TRBJ1-2
CDR3 protein: CASSLRPGQVYGYTF
CDR3 DNA: TGTGCCAGCAGCCTTAGGCCGGGACAGGTTTATGGCTACACCTTC

V gene: TRBV6-1
clone size: once
D gene: TRBD2
J gene: TRBJ2-1
CDR3 protein: CASRATSGSIYEQFF
CDR3 DNA: TGTGCCAGCAGGGCTACTAGCGGGAGTATCTATGAGCAGTTCTTC

V gene: TRBV19
clone size: -
D gene: TRBD2
J gene: TRBJ2-7
CDR3 protein: CASSHGGGNYEQYF
CDR3 DNA: TGTGCCAGTAGTCATGGCGGGGGGAACTACGAGCAGTACTTC